This TCR beta chain was found in a study of cytomegalovirus exposure and HLA in healthy donors. Use of 60 Vbeta and 13 Jbeta primers characterized the PCR. Here immunoSEQ multiplex PCR was the method, and the copy in TCRdb shows in-frame clones only, minus some. The sample has under 35,000 clones, approximately 47% seen once. This clone was observed once. The germline gives CDR1 SGHVS, CDR2 FQNEAQ. This CDR3 comprises 16 residues. The V and J ends lost 1 base and 5 bases, in that order; junction bases with no gene match: 7. J is TRBJ2-1 and V is TRBV7-8; 8 bases are a match to TRBD2. Sequencing used PBMCs. The TCR sequence derives from a woman between 45 and 60 years old in good health and CMV-seronegative. The CDR3 spells CASSLGWLAGHNEQFF. The CDR3 region has the DNA TGTGCCAGCAGCTTAGGGTGGCTAGCGGGCCACAATGAGCAGTTCTTC. The whole variable domain, filled in from reference TRBV7-8 and TRBJ2-1, reads GAGVSQSPRYKVAKRGQDVALRCDPISGHVSLFWYQQALGQGPEFLTYFQNEAQLDKSGLPSDRFFAERPEGSVSTLKIQRTQQEDSAVYLCASSLGWLAGHNEQFFGPGTRLTVL.